These T cell receptor beta chains were read from a single sample in a study of cytomegalovirus exposure and HLA in healthy donors. Here immunoSEQ multiplex PCR was the method, and the copy in TCRdb shows in-frame clones only, minus some. The data contain around 150,000 clones, 65% to 85% of them singletons. Sequences were obtained from PBMCs. Receptors originate from a middle-aged man in good health and CMV-seropositive. CDR3s leave out the opening cysteine and the closing phenylalanine or tryptophan. Each record gives: J gene, V gene, CDR3 protein.

j_call: TRBJ2-3
v_call: TRBV12-5
cdr3_aa: ASGSSGGRSTDTQY

j_call: TRBJ1-1
v_call: TRBV6-5
cdr3_aa: ATARAGDTEAF

j_call: TRBJ1-2
v_call: TRBV7-9
cdr3_aa: ASVNDRGLGYT

j_call: TRBJ2-5
v_call: TRBV10-3
cdr3_aa: AKRRVIPRQETQY

j_call: TRBJ1-1
v_call: TRBV6-1
cdr3_aa: ASSHRGRMNTEAF

j_call: TRBJ2-5
v_call: TRBV6-5
cdr3_aa: ASSDSGGAWTQY

j_call: TRBJ1-3
v_call: TRBV9
cdr3_aa: ASSPEAFTSGNTIY

j_call: TRBJ1-2
v_call: TRBV5-6
cdr3_aa: ASSTGQGRYGYT

j_call: TRBJ2-7
v_call: TRBV7-6
cdr3_aa: ASSLAQESSYEQY

j_call: TRBJ2-1
v_call: TRBV9
cdr3_aa: ASSVGGGAEEQF

j_call: TRBJ2-7
v_call: TRBV7-2
cdr3_aa: ASSFGQGGPYEQY

j_call: TRBJ1-1
v_call: TRBV6-5
cdr3_aa: ASSRDRGTTEAF

j_call: TRBJ1-6
v_call: TRBV11-3
cdr3_aa: ASSLGGDSPLH

j_call: TRBJ2-7
v_call: TRBV9
cdr3_aa: ASSGGGPSYEQY

j_call: TRBJ1-2
v_call: TRBV5-4
cdr3_aa: ASSPGQGLRGYT

j_call: TRBJ1-5
v_call: TRBV30
cdr3_aa: AWRPMGGFNQPQH

j_call: TRBJ1-5
v_call: TRBV4-1
cdr3_aa: ASSQPTEYQPQH

j_call: TRBJ2-1
v_call: TRBV29-1
cdr3_aa: SVVGLAGWNEQF

j_call: TRBJ1-5
v_call: TRBV7-3
cdr3_aa: ASTESPATGDPMHHQPQH

j_call: TRBJ2-6
v_call: TRBV19
cdr3_aa: ASSPLTGVSGANVLT

j_call: TRBJ1-1
v_call: TRBV7-9
cdr3_aa: ASSPAARTEAF

j_call: TRBJ2-3
v_call: TRBV13
cdr3_aa: ASSFSGGGTDTQY

j_call: TRBJ2-7
v_call: TRBV6-5
cdr3_aa: ASSYDRYEQY

j_call: TRBJ2-1
v_call: TRBV7-8
cdr3_aa: ASSLRLADDNEQF

j_call: TRBJ2-5
v_call: TRBV11-3
cdr3_aa: ASSSRAGGQEETQY

j_call: TRBJ1-4
v_call: TRBV7-2
cdr3_aa: ASSPARGGVGKLF

j_call: TRBJ2-5
v_call: TRBV19
cdr3_aa: ASSQGVLGPIEETQY

j_call: TRBJ2-3
v_call: TRBV23-1
cdr3_aa: ASSGRASGEGDTQY

j_call: TRBJ1-4
v_call: TRBV6-6
cdr3_aa: ASHPWAGVSNEKLF

j_call: TRBJ1-1
v_call: TRBV20-1
cdr3_aa: TLGGEVEAF

j_call: TRBJ2-5
v_call: TRBV18
cdr3_aa: ASSTGETQY

j_call: TRBJ1-1
v_call: TRBV11-2
cdr3_aa: ASSLDQGAWAEAF